The T cell receptor beta chain described here comes from a study of T-cell reconstitution after alpha-beta-depleted transplantation in children. Overall study results and limits: Newly generated T cells supplied most T-cell counts and diversity one year post-transplant. The study traced high day-60 TCRbeta diversity in some patients to surviving recipient T cells and thymic progenitors. Expanded clones from the graft, numbering several hundred, reportedly supplied alpha-beta T cells about two months after transplant.

Trimming removed 1 base from V and 1 base from J, with 11 bases in between. Germline V gene lookup returns CDR1 SGHRS and CDR2 YFSETQ. The CDR3 spans 15 residues. The sample holds many counts of this clonotype. What it binds is unknown. Unique molecular identifiers were used to barcode this TCRbeta library. In TCRdb, the PCR reads were re-called with MiXCR into one record per CDR3 protein. The sample holds some 300,000 distinct CDR3 sequences; roughly 8.2% are singletons and the top ten take approximately 9.1%. The chain couples TRBV5-1 to TRBJ1-1; D is uncertain. The specimen comprised peripheral blood, sampled 360 days after TCRalphabeta/CD19-depleted stem cell transplant. The sequence was collected from a female patient aged 2-9 years who had a stem cell transplant for Fanconi anemia, so the T cells may come from the graft donor. This CDR3 reads CASSLIGSGNTEAFF. The CDR3 region has the DNA TGCGCCAGCAGCTTGATAGGGAGCGGGAACACTGAAGCTTTCTTT.